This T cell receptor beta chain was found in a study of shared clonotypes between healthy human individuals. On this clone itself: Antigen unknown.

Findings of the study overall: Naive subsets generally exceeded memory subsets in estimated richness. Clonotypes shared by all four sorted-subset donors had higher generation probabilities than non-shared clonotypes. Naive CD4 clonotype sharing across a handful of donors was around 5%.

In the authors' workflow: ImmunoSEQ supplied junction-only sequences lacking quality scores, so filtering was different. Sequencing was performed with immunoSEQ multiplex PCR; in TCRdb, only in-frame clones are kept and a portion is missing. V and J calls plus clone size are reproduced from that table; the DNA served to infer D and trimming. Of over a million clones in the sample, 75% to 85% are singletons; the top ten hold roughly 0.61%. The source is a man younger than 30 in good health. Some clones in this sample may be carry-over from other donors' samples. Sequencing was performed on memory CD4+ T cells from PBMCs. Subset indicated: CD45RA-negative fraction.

CDR3 nucleotides: TGCGCCAGCAGATCACCGGGAGTAGGAGGCGATGAGCAGTTCTTC. This gives the protein CASRSPGVGGDEQFF. The rearrangement uses TRBV4-1 and TRBJ2-1; D is perhaps TRBD2 (6 bases). Germline V gives CDR1 MGHRA, CDR2 YSYEKL. V dropped 6 bases and J dropped 8 bases, with 20 bases sitting between them. The CDR3 loop spans 15 amino acids.